This TCR beta chain was sequenced in a study of human T cells and chemical hapten exposure. About the study: Per-sample TCR yield variability stemmed mainly from small pooled library volume differences.

TCRdb reprocessed the RACE reads with MiXCR, giving one entry per CDR3 protein. Among 25,000 to 30,000 distinct CDR3 sequences listed, approximately 9% were seen once. This clonotype was recorded at least ten times. The CDR3 contains 16 residues. The V gene lost 5 bases and the J gene lost 0 bases, with 17 bases spanning the gap. Time point defined: patch test 2, 6 weeks after DPC sensitization. Treatment indicated: therapeutic diphenylcyclopropenone sensitization with weekly scalp DPC. The study drew its donors from alopecia patients who were 18 to 70 years old and suitable for DPC. Total RNA came from unfractionated whole blood.

This clonotype was sampled from a man aged 25-40 years with alopecia areata. Some clones in this sample may be carry-over from other donors' samples. The material sequenced was whole blood, taken in connection with sensitization to the hapten diphenylcyclopropenone (DPC). V gene TRBV12-3 or TRBV12-4 combines with J gene TRBJ2-7; D not resolved. The CDR3 coding sequence is TGTGCCAGCAGTACGACCGATTCTCCGGCCTCCTACGAGCAGTACTTC. Its translation: CASSTTDSPASYEQYF.